This T cell receptor (beta chain) was identified in a study of regulatory T cells in long-lasting Graves disease. Time point noted: newly diagnosed GD, antithyroid drugs for less than 3 months. There was RNA extracted from PBMCs, and the TCR library was made from it. Combining iRepertoire HTBI primers with Arm-PCR of CDR3 regions, the authors built TCR beta libraries. One entry per CDR3 protein results from TCRdb running MiXCR on the multiplex PCR reads. Here the sample spans 360,000 or so distinct CDR3 sequences, over 15% being singletons. Germline V gene sequence: CDR1 SGHAT, CDR2 FQNNGV. The CDR3 runs to 13 residues. J gave up 11 bases and V 4 bases, and 8 bases lay outside the gene matches. Another study also made use of these data, one on T cells in Graves' hyperthyroidism and ophthalmopathy. As that study records: Most clonotypes expanded in thyroid above 0.001 were likewise present in blood.

This chain connects TRBV11-2 to TRBJ2-5; 9 bases map to TRBD1. The material was peripheral blood mononuclear cells (PBMCs), obtained at new diagnosis, from a patient treated with antithyroid drugs. The sequence derives from a man aged 35 to 55 with Graves disease. CDR3 nucleotides: TGTGCCAGCAGCTCAACAGGGGGCGGTAAGCAGTACTTC. Residues: CASSSTGGGKQYF.